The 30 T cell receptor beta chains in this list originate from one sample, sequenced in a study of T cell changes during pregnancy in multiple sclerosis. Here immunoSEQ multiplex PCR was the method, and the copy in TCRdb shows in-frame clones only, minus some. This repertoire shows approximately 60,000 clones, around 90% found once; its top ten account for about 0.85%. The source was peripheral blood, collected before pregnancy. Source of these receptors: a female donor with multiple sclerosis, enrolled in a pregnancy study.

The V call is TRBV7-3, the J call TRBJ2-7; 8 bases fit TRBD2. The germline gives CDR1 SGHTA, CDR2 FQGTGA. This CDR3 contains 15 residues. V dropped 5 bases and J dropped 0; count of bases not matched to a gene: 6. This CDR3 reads CASSLRGGGSYEQYF. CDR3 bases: TGTGCCAGCAGCCTCCGGGGGGGCGGCTCCTACGAGCAGTACTTC.

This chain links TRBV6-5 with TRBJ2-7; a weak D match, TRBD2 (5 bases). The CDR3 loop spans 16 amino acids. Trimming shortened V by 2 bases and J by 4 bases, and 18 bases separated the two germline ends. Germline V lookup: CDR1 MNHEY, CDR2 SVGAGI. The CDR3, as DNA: TGTGCCAGCAGTTACCCGGACTCTCCCCCGGGATACGAGCAGTACTTC. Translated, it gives CASSYPDSPPGYEQYF.

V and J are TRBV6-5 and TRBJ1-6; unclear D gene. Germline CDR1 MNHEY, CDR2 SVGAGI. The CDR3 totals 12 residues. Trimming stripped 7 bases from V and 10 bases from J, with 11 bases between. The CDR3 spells CASKPGGSPLHF. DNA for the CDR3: TGTGCCAGCAAACCTGGAGGGTCACCCCTCCACTTT.

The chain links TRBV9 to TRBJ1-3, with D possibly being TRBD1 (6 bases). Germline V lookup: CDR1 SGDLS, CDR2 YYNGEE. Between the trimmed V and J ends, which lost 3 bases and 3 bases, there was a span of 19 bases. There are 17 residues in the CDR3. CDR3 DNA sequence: TGTGCCAGCAGCGCTACCCCACAGGGAGTCAATGGAAACACCATATATTTT. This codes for CASSATPQGVNGNTIYF. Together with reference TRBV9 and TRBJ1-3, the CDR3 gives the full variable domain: DSGVTQTPKHLITATGQRVTLRCSPRSGDLSVYWYQQSLDQGLQFLIQYYNGEERAKGNILERFSAQQFPDLHSELNLSSLELGDSALYFCASSATPQGVNGNTIYFGEGSWLTVV.

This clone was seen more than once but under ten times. DNA for the CDR3: TGTGCCAGTAGTATCCGGGTGTTAGGAAACACCATATATTTT. Amino acid sequence: CASSIRVLGNTIYF. V is TRBV19 and J is TRBJ1-3; D call uncertain. V was trimmed by 3 bases and J by 4 bases, leaving 10 bases between them. CDR3 length: 14 amino acids. Germline CDR1 LNHDA, CDR2 SQIVND (reference sequence).

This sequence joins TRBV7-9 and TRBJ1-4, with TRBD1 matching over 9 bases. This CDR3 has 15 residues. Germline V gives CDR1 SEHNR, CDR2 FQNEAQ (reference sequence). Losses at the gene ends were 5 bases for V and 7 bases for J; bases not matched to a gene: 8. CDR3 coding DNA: TGTGCCAGCAGCCAGGACAGGGGAGGGGGTGAAAAACTGTTTTTT. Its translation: CASSQDRGGGEKLFF. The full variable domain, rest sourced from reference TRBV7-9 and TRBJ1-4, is DTGVSQNPRHKITKRGQNVTFRCDPISEHNRLYWYRQTLGQGPEFLTYFQNEAQLEKSRLLSDRFSAERPKGSFSTLEIQRTEQGDSAMYLCASSQDRGGGEKLFFGSGTQLSVL.

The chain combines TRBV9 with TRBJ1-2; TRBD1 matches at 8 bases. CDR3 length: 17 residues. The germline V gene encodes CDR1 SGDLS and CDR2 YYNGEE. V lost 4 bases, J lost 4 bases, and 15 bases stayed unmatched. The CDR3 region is CASSPGQGTLGGYGYTF. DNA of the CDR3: TGTGCCAGCAGCCCCGGACAGGGAACTCTCGGAGGCTATGGCTACACCTTC.

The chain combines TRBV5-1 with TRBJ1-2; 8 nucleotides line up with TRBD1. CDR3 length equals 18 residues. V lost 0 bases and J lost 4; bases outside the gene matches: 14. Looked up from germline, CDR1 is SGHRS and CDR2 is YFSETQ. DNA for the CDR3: TGCGCCAGCAGCTTGGCCAGGCAGGGGGCGGCTCGGGGCTATGGCTACACCTTC. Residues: CASSLARQGAARGYGYTF.

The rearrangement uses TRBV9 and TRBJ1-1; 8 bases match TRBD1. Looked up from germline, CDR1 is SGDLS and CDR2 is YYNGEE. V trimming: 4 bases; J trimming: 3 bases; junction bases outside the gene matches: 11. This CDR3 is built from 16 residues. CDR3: CASSLTGVGPDTEAFF. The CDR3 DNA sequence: TGTGCCAGCAGCCTGACAGGGGTGGGCCCAGACACTGAAGCTTTCTTT.

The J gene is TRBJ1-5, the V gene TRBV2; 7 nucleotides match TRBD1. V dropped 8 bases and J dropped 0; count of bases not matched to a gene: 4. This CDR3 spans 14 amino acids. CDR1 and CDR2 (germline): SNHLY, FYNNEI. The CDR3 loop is CASHRGYSNQPQHF. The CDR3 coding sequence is TGTGCCAGCCACAGGGGCTATAGCAATCAGCCCCAGCATTTT.

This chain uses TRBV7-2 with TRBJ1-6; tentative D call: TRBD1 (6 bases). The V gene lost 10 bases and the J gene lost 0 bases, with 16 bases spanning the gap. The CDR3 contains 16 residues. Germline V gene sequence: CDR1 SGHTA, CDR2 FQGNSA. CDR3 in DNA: TGTGCCACCTCCGGGACAAGGAGCTCCTATAATTCACCCCTCCACTTT. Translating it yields CATSGTRSSYNSPLHF.

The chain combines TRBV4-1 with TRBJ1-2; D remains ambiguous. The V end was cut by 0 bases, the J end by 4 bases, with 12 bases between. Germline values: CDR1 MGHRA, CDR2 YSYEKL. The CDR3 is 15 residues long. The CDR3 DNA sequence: TGCGCCAGCAGCCAAGAGCGGGTCGGCACCTATGGCTACACCTTC. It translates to CASSQERVGTYGYTF.

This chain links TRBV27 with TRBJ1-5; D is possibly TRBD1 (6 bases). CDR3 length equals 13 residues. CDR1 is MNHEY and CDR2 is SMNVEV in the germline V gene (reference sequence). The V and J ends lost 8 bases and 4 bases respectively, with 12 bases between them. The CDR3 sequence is CASRITGNQPQHF. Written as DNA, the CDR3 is TGTGCCAGCCGTATCACAGGGAATCAGCCCCAGCATTTT.

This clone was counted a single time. Here the CDR3 DNA reads TGTGCCAGCAGCTCGGACAGCCCCTATGGCTACACCTTC. Translated, it gives CASSSDSPYGYTF. The rearrangement uses TRBV7-2 and TRBJ1-2, with D tentatively TRBD1 (6 bases). V gave up 4 bases and J gave up 4 bases, with 10 bases separating them. Germline CDR1 SGHTA, CDR2 FQGNSA. The CDR3 covers 13 residues.

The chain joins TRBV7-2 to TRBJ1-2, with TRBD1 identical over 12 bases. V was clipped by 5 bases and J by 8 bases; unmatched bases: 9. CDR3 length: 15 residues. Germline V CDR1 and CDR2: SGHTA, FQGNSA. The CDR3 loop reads CASSPNSGQGAGYTF. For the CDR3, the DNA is TGTGCCAGCAGCCCAAACTCGGGACAGGGGGCCGGCTACACCTTC. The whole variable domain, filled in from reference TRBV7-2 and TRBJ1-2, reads GAGVSQSPSNKVTEKGKDVELRCDPISGHTALYWYRQSLGQGLEFLIYFQGNSAPDKSGLPSDRFSAERTGGSVSTLTIQRTQQEDSAVYLCASSPNSGQGAGYTFGSGTRLTVV.

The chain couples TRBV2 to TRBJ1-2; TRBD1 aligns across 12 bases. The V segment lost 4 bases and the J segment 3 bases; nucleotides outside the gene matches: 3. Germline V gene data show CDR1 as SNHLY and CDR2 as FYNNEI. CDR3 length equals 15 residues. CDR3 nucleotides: TGTGCCAGCAGTGGGGACAGGGGGCCAGACTATGGCTACACCTTC. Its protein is CASSGDRGPDYGYTF.

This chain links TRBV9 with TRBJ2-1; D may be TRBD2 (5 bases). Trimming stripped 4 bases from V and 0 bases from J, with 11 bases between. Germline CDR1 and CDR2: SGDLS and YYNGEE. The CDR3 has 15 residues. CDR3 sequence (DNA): TGTGCCAGCAGCTTGAGCGGATTCTCCTACAATGAGCAGTTCTTC. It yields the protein CASSLSGFSYNEQFF.

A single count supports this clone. The CDR3 sequence: CASSLLGQGGGNEQFF. The DNA of the CDR3 is TGTGCCAGCAGCCTACTGGGACAGGGAGGCGGAAATGAGCAGTTCTTC. The rearrangement joins TRBV5-6 to TRBJ2-1; 9 nucleotides match TRBD1. Germline CDR1 and CDR2: SGHDT and YYEEEE. Losses at the gene ends were 4 bases for V and 7 bases for J; bases not matched to a gene: 12. The CDR3 totals 16 residues.

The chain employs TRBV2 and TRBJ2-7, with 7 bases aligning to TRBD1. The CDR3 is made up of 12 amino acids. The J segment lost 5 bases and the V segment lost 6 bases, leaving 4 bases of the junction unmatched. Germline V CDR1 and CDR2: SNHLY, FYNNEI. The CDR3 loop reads CASRDRRNEQYF. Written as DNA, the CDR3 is TGTGCCAGCAGGGACAGGCGGAACGAGCAGTACTTC.

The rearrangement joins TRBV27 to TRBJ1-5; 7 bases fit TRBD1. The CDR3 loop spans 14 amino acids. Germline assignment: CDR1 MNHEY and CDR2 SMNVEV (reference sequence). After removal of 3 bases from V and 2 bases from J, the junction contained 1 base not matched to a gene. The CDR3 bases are TGTGCCAGCAGTTTCGGACAGGGCAATCAGCCCCAGCATTTT. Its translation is CASSFGQGNQPQHF.

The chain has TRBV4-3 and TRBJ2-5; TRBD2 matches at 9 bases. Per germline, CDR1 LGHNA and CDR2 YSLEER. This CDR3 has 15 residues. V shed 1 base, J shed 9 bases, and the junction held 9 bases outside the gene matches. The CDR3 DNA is TGCGCCAGCAGCCAAGCGGATAGCGGGGGCAGGGCCCAGTACTTC. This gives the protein CASSQADSGGRAQYF.

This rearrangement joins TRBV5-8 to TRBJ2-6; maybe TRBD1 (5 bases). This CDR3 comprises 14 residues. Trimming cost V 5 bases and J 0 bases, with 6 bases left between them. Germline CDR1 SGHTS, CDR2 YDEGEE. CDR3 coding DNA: TGTGCCAGCAGGACAGTCTCTGGGGCCAACGTCCTGACTTTC. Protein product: CASRTVSGANVLTF.

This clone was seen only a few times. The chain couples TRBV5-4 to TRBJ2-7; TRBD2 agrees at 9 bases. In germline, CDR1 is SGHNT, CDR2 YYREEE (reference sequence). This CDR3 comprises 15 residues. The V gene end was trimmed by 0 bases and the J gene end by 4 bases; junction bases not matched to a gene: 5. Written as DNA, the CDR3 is TGTGCCAGCAGCTTGGAGAGCGGGGGGCAATACGAGCAGTACTTC. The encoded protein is CASSLESGGQYEQYF.

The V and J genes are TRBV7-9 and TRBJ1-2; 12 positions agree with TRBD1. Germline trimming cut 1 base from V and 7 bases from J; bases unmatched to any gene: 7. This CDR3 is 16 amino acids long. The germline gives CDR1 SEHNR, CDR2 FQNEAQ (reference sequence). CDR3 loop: CASSLVVGTGGGGYTF. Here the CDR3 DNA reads TGTGCCAGCAGCTTAGTGGTCGGGACAGGGGGCGGTGGCTACACCTTC.

In nucleotides, the CDR3 is TGTGCCAGCAGGGCCGGGACCCAGCATTTT. As protein: CASRAGTQHF. The rearrangement uses TRBV2 and TRBJ1-5, with D uncertain. V gave up 6 bases and J gave up 11 bases, with 8 bases separating them. Germline CDR1 is SNHLY and CDR2 is FYNNEI. The CDR3 consists of 10 residues.

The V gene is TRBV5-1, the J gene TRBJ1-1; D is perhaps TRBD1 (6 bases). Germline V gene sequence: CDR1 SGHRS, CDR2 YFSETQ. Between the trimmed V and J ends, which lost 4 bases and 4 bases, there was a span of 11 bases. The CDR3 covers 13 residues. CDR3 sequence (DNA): TGCGCCAGCAGCGCGGGGGGCGTCACTGAAGCTTTCTTT. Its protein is CASSAGGVTEAFF.

This chain's CDR3 is CATSSVGTDTQYF. As DNA, the CDR3 is TGTGCCACCAGCAGTGTAGGCACAGATACGCAGTATTTT. V and J are TRBV15 and TRBJ2-3, with no clear D. This CDR3 has 13 residues. V was shortened by 3 bases and J by 1 base, with 5 bases between the two germline ends. Per germline, CDR1 LNHNV and CDR2 YYDKDF (reference sequence). The variable domain in full, with the rest retrieved from reference TRBV15 and TRBJ2-3, is DAMVIQNPRYQVTQFGKPVTLSCSQTLNHNVMYWYQQKSSQAPKLLFHYYDKDFNNEADTPDNFQSRRPNTSFCFLDIRSPGLGDTAMYLCATSSVGTDTQYFGPGTRLTVL.

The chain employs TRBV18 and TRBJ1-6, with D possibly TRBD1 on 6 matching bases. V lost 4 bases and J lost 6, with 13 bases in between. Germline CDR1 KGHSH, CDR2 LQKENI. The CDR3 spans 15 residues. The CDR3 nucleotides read TGTGCCAGCTCACTGTTACAGGGCGCTAATTCACCCCTCCACTTT. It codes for CASSLLQGANSPLHF.

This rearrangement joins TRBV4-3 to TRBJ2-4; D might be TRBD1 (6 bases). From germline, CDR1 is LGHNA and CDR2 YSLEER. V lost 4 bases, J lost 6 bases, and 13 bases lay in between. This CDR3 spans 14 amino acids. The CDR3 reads CASSPPTGPNIQYF. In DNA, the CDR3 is TGCGCCAGCAGCCCGCCGACAGGCCCAAACATTCAGTACTTC.

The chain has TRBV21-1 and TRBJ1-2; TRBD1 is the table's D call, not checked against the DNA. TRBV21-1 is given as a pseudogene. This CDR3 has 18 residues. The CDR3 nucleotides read TGTGCCAGCAGCAAATTCCATTTCAAAAACAGGGGGCCCGTGGGCTACACCTTC. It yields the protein CASSKFHFKNRGPVGYTF.